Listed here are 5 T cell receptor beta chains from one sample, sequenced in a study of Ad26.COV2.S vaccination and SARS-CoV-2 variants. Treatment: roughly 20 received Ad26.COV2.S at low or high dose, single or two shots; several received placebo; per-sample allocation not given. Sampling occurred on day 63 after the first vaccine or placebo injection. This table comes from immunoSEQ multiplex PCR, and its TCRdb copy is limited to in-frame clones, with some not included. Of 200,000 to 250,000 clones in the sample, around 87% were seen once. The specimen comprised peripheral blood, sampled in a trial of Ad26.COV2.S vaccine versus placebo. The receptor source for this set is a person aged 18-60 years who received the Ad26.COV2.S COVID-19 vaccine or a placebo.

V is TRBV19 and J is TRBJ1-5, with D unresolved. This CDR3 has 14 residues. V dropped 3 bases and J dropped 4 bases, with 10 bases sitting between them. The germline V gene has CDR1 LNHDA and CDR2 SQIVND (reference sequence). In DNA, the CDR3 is TGTGCCAGTAGTATTTCCCAGCTTAATCAGCCCCAGCATTTT. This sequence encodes CASSISQLNQPQHF.

CDR3 residues: CASSEGRGRGEEKLFF. CDR3 DNA sequence: TGTGCCAGCAGTGAAGGAAGAGGCAGGGGGGAGGAAAAACTGTTTTTT. This chain uses TRBV25-1 with TRBJ1-4, with 7 bases that match TRBD1. CDR3 length: 16 amino acids. With V trimmed by 2 bases and J by 8 bases, 11 bases remained unmatched. Looked up from germline, CDR1 is MGHDK and CDR2 is SYGVNS.

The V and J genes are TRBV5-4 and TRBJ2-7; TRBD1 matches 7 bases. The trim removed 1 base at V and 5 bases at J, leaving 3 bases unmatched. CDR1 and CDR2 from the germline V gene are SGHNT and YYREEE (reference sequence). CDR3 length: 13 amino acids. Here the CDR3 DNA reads TGTGCCAGCAGCTTGCAAGGGGGCGACGAGCAGTACTTC. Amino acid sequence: CASSLQGGDEQYF.

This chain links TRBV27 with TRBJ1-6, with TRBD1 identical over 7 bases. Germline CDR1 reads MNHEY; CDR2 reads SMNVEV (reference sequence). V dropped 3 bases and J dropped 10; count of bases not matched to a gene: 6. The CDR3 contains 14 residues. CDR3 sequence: CASSFEGAWSPLHF. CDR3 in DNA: TGTGCCAGCAGTTTCGAGGGGGCTTGGTCACCCCTCCACTTT.

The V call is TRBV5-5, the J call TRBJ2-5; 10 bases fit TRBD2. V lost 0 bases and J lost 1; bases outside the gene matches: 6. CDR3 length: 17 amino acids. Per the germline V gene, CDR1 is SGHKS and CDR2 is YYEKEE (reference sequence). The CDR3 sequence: CASSLALAGALQETQYF. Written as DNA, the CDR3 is TGTGCCAGCAGCTTGGCCCTAGCGGGGGCCCTCCAAGAGACCCAGTACTTC.